This T cell receptor (beta chain) comes out of a study of lymphopenia after photon versus proton radiotherapy. Of note for this clone: Its specificity is unknown.

The method was immunoSEQ multiplex PCR; TCRdb's version includes in-frame clones alone and lacks a portion of them. The sample gives approximately 30,000 clones, roughly four fifths of which show up once; under 4.5% is in the top ten. The study's findings and limits: Larger post-nadir TCR diversity loss correlated inversely with survival in deceased patients. Proton therapy kept repertoires fairly stable, unlike photons, which gained effector/memory cells.

The sequenced sample was peripheral blood, obtained from a patient treated with photon-based radiotherapy. This sequence originates from a woman aged 45-65 years with pancreatic cancer.

The CDR3 nucleotides read TGTGCCAGCAGTTTTAATCCCCCCTACGAGCAGTACTTC. Protein: CASSFNPPYEQYF. The rearrangement uses TRBV27 and TRBJ2-7; D not resolved. V lost 3 bases and J lost 2, with 8 bases in between. Looked up from germline, CDR1 is MNHEY and CDR2 is SMNVEV (reference sequence). This CDR3 region has 13 residues.